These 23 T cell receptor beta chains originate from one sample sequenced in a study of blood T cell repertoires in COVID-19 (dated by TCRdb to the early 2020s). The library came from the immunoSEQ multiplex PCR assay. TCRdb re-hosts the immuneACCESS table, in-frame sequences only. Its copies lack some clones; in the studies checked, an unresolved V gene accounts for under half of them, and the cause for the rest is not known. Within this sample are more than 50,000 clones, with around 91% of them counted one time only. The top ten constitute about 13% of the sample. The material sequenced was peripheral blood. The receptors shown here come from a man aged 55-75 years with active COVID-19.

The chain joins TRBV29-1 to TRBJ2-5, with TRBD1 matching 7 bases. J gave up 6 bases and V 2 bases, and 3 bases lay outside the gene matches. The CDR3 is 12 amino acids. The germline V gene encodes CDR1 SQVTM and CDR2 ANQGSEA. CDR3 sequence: CSVETGVKTQYF. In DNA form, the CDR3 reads TGCAGCGTTGAAACAGGGGTAAAGACCCAGTACTTC.

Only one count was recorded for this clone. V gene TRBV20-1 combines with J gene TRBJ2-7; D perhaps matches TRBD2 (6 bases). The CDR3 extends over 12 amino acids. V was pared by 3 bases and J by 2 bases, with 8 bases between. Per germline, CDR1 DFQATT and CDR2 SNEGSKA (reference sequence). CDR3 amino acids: CSASTSPYEQYF. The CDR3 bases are TGCAGTGCTAGTACTAGCCCCTACGAGCAGTACTTC.

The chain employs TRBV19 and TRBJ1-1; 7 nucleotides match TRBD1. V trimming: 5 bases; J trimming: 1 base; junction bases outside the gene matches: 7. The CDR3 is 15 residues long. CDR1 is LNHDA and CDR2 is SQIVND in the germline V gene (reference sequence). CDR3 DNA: TGTGCCAGTAGTCCTGGGGACAGAACGAACACTGAAGCTTTCTTT. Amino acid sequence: CASSPGDRTNTEAFF.

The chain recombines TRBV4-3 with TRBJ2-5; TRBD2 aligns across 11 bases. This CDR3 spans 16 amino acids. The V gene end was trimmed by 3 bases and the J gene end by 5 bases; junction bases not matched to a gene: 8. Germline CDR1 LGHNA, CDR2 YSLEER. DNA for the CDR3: TGCGCCAGCAGCCAGGAACTAGCGGGAGTCTGGGAGACCCAGTACTTC. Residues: CASSQELAGVWETQYF.

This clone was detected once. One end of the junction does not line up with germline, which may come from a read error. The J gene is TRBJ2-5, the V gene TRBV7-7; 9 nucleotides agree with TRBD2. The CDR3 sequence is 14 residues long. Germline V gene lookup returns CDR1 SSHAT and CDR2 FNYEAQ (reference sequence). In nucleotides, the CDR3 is TGTGCTAGCAGCTCGGGACTAGCTGCGGAGACCCAGTACTTC. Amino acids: CASSSGLAAETQYF.

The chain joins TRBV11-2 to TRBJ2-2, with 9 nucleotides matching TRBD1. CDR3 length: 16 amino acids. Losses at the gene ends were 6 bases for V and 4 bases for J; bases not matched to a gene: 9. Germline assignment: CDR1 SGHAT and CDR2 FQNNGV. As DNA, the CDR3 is TGTGCCAGCAGACCTACAGGGGGCGCTGGCACCGGGGAGCTGTTTTTT. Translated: CASRPTGGAGTGELFF.

For the CDR3, the DNA is TGTGCCAGCAGCCACCTAGCGGAGGCCCCTCCAGATACGCAGTATTTT. Its protein is CASSHLAEAPPDTQYF. This chain links TRBV4-2 with TRBJ2-3; 7 nucleotides match TRBD2. Per germline, CDR1 LGHNA and CDR2 YNFKEQ. The CDR3 runs 16 residues. V was pared by 3 bases and J by 4 bases, with 10 bases of the junction left unmatched.

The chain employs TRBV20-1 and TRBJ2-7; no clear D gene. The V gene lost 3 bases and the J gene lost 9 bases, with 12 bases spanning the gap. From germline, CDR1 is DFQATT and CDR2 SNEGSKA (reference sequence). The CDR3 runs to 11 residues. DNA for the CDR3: TGCAGTGCTAGGACCGGTACGGGGCAGTACTTC. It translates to CSARTGTGQYF.

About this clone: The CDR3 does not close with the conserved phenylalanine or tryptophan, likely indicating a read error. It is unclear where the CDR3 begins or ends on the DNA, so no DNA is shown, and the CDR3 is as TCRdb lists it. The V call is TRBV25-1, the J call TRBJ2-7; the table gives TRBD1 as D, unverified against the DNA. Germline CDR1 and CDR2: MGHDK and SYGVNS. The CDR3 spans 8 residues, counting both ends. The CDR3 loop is CASSDRVL.

The CDR3 protein is CASSTGGLSYGYTF. CDR3 bases: TGTGCCAGCAGTACGGGGGGGCTATCCTATGGCTACACCTTC. This chain links TRBV6-6 with TRBJ1-2; D might be TRBD1 (6 bases). Germline values: CDR1 MNHNY, CDR2 SVGAGI (reference sequence). The CDR3 runs to 14 residues. The V end was cut by 5 bases, the J end by 4 bases, with 14 bases between.

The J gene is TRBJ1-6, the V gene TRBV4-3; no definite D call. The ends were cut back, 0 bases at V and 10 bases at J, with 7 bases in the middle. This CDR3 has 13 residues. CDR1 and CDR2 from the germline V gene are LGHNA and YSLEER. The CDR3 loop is CASSQELGSPLHF. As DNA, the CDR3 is TGCGCCAGCAGCCAAGAACTCGGGTCACCCCTCCACTTT.

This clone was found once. In DNA, the CDR3 is TGTGCCAGCAGCTTACCAGGGGGGGAGACCCAGTACTTC. Residues: CASSLPGGETQYF. This rearrangement joins TRBV7-9 to TRBJ2-5; possibly TRBD1 for D (7 bases). V was trimmed by 2 bases and J by 5 bases, leaving 9 bases between them. The CDR3 covers 13 residues. CDR1 and CDR2 from the germline V gene are SEHNR and FQNEAQ (reference sequence).

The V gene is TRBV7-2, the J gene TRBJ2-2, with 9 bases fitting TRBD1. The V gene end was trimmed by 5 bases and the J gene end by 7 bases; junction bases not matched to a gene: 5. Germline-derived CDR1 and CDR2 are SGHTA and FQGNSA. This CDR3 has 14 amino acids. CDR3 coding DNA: TGTGCCAGCAGCCGGGACAGGGTCAGCGGGGAGCTGTTTTTT. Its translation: CASSRDRVSGELFF.

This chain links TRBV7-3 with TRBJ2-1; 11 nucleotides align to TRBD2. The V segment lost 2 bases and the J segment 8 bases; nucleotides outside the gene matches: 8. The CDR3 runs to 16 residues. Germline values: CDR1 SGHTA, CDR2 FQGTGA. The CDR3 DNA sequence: TGTGCCAGCAGCTTAGGGAGACTAGCGGGGCGCGATGAGCAGTTCTTC. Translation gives CASSLGRLAGRDEQFF.

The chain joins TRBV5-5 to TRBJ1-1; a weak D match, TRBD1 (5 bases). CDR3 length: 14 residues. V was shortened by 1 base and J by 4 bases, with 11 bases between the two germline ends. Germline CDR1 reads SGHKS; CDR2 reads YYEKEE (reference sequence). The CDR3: CASSLWGQGTEAFF. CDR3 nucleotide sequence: TGTGCCAGCAGCTTGTGGGGCCAGGGCACTGAAGCTTTCTTT.

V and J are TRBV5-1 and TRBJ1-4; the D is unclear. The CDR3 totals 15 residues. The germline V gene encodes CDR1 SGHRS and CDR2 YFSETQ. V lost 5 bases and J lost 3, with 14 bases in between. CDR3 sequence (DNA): TGCGCCAGCAGGTCAGAGAGGGATCCTAATGAAAAACTGTTTTTT. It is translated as CASRSERDPNEKLFF.

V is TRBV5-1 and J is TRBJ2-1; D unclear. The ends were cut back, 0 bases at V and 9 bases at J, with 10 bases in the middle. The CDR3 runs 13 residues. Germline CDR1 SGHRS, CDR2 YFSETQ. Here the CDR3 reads CASSLEVAAEQFF. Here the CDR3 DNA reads TGCGCCAGCAGCTTGGAGGTGGCGGCTGAGCAGTTCTTC.

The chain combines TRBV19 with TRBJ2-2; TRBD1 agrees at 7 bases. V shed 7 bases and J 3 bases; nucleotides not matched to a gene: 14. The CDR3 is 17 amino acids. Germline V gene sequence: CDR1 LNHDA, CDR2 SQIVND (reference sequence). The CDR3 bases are TGTGCCAGTACCACCCCCCCCCGGCAGGGGGACACCGGGGAGCTGTTTTTT. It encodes CASTTPPRQGDTGELFF.

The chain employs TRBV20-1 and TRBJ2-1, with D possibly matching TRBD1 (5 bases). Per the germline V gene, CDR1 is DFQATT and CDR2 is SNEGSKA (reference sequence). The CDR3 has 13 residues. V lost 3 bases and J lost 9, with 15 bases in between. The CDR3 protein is CSASITGIGEQFF. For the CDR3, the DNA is TGCAGTGCTAGTATAACAGGTATCGGTGAGCAGTTCTTC.

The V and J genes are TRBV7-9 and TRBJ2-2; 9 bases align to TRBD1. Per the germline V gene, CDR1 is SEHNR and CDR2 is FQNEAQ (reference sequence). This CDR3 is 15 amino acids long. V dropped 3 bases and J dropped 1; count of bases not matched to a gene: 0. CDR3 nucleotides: TGTGCCAGCAGCTTGACAGGGGGGAACACCGGGGAGCTGTTTTTT. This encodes CASSLTGGNTGELFF.

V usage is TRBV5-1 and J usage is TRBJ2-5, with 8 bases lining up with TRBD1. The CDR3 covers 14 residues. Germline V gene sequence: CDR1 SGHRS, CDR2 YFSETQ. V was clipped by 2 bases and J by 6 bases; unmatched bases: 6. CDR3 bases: TGCGCCAGCAGCTTAATGCAGGGGGCGAAGACCCAGTACTTC. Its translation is CASSLMQGAKTQYF.

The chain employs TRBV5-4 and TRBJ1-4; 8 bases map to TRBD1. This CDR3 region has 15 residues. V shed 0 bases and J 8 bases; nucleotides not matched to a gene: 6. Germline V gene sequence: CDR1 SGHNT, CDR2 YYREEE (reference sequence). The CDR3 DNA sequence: TGTGCCAGCAGCTTGGGGGGACAGGCGGGGGAAAAACTGTTTTTT. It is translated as CASSLGGQAGEKLFF.

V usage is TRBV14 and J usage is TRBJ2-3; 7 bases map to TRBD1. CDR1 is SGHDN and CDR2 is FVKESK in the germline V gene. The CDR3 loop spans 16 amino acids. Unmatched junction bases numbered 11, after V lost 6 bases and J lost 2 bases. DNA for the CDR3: TGTGCCAGCAGTCTCCACCGGACAGGTCACACAGATACGCAGTATTTT. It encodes CASSLHRTGHTDTQYF. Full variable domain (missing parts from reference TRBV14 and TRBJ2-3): EAGVTQFPSHSVIEKGQTVTLRCDPISGHDNLYWYRRVMGKEIKFLLHFVKESKQDESGMPNNRFLAERTGGTYSTLKVQPAELEDSGVYFCASSLHRTGHTDTQYFGPGTRLTVL.